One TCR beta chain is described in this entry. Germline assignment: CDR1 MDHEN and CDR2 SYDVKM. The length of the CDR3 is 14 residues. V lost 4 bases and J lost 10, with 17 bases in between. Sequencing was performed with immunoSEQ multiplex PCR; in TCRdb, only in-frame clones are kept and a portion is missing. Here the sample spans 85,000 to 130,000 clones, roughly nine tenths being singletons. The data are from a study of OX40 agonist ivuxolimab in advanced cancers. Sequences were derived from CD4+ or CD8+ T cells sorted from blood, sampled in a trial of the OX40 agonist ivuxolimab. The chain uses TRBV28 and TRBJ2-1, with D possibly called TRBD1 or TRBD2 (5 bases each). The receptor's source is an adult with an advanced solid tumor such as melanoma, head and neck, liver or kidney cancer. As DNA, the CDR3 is TGTGCCAGCAGTTACCCGAGGGCGTCAGGGGAGCAGTTCTTC. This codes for CASSYPRASGEQFF. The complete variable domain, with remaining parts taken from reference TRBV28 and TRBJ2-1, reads DVKVTQSSRYLVKRTGEKVFLECVQDMDHENMFWYRQDPGLGLRLIYFSYDVKMKEKGDIPEGYSVSREKKERFSLILESASTNQTSMYLCASSYPRASGEQFFGPGTRLTVL.